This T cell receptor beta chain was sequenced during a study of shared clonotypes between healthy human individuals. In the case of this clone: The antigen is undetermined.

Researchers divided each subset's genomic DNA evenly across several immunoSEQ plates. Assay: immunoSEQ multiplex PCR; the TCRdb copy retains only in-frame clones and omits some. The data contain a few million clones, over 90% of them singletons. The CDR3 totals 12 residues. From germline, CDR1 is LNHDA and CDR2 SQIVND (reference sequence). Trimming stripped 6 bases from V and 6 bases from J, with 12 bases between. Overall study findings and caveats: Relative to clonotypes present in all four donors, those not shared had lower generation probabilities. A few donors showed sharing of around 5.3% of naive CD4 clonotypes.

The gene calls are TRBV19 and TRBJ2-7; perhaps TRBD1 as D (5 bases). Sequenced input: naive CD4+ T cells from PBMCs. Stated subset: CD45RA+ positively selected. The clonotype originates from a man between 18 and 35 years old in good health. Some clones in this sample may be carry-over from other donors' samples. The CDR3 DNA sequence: TGTGCCAGTAGAACCCAGGGTTCCGAGCAGTACTTC. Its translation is CASRTQGSEQYF.